These T cell receptor beta chains were read from a single sample in a study of shared clonotypes between healthy human individuals. The repertoire was sequenced with immunoSEQ multiplex PCR; TCRdb's copy has only in-frame clones and lacks some. The repertoire has approximately 740,000 clones, around two thirds of them found once; the top ten carry less than 2%. The sequencing input was memory CD4+ T cells sorted from blood. The receptors come from a woman in her thirties in good health. The CDR3 runs from the conserved cysteine through the conserved F or W.

j_gene: TRBJ2-7; v_gene: TRBV28; len: 11; CDR3aa: CASTLQGEQYF
j_gene: TRBJ2-7; v_gene: TRBV7-2; len: 15; CDR3aa: CASSLAGGYSYEQYF
j_gene: TRBJ2-3; v_gene: TRBV6-4; len: 15; CDR3aa: CASSDGAGGTDTQYF
j_gene: TRBJ1-2; v_gene: TRBV5-1; len: 13; CDR3aa: CASSLRANYGYTF
j_gene: TRBJ2-2; v_gene: TRBV2; len: 16; CDR3aa: CASSGRPLAGGGELFF
j_gene: TRBJ2-5; v_gene: TRBV7-6; len: 14; CDR3aa: CASSSGLPRETQYF
j_gene: TRBJ2-1; v_gene: TRBV5-8; len: 17; CDR3aa: CASSPSYRGSSYNEQFF
j_gene: TRBJ1-5; v_gene: TRBV28; len: 17; CDR3aa: CASSLDSQAFSNQPQHF
j_gene: TRBJ2-3; v_gene: TRBV10-3; len: 12; CDR3aa: CAIGLTTDTQYF
j_gene: TRBJ2-7; v_gene: TRBV7-2; len: 14; CDR3aa: CASSPGLGDLEQYF
j_gene: TRBJ2-5; v_gene: TRBV10-3; len: 13; CDR3aa: CAISLQGGETQYF
j_gene: TRBJ2-5; v_gene: TRBV7-6; len: 14; CDR3aa: CASRGTGGQETQYF
j_gene: TRBJ1-1; v_gene: TRBV18; len: 16; CDR3aa: CASSPLDRTKDTEAFF
j_gene: TRBJ2-7; v_gene: TRBV5-4; len: 17; CDR3aa: CASSLDRGLLNTYEQYF
j_gene: TRBJ2-7; v_gene: TRBV5-6; len: 13; CDR3aa: CASSKGTAYEQYF
j_gene: TRBJ2-3; v_gene: TRBV9; len: 15; CDR3aa: CASSVEGRNTDTQYF
j_gene: TRBJ2-1; v_gene: TRBV7-2; len: 16; CDR3aa: CASSLGTSGPYNEQFF
j_gene: TRBJ2-7; v_gene: TRBV19; len: 14; CDR3aa: CASSIRTGVGEQYF
j_gene: TRBJ2-2; v_gene: TRBV19; len: 13; CDR3aa: CASSRDQSGELFF
j_gene: TRBJ2-2; v_gene: TRBV15; len: 13; CDR3aa: CATSSVRGGELFF
j_gene: TRBJ2-2; v_gene: TRBV27; len: 16; CDR3aa: CASSKGLAGVGGELFF
j_gene: TRBJ2-1; v_gene: TRBV2; len: 13; CDR3aa: CASGLAPYNEQFF
j_gene: TRBJ1-5; v_gene: TRBV28; len: 15; CDR3aa: CASSLPDRNNQPQHF
j_gene: TRBJ1-1; v_gene: TRBV6-1; len: 13; CDR3aa: CASRGQGEAEAFF
j_gene: TRBJ2-7; v_gene: TRBV19; len: 15; CDR3aa: CASTRDAGGVYEQYF
j_gene: TRBJ2-5; v_gene: TRBV5-1; len: 14; CDR3aa: CASSLIAGEETQYF
j_gene: TRBJ1-5; v_gene: TRBV2; len: 13; CDR3aa: CASGREGHQPQHF
j_gene: TRBJ2-3; v_gene: TRBV29-1; len: 14; CDR3aa: CSVRTSRNTDTQYF
j_gene: TRBJ2-4; v_gene: TRBV27; len: 15; CDR3aa: CASSLSPGTGSRWYF
j_gene: TRBJ2-1; v_gene: TRBV2; len: 12; CDR3aa: CASSRQSFEQFF
j_gene: TRBJ1-1; v_gene: TRBV5-5; len: 16; CDR3aa: CASRPSGGRGYTEAFF
j_gene: TRBJ2-2; v_gene: TRBV5-1; len: 15; CDR3aa: CASSLDQGASGELFF
j_gene: TRBJ2-7; v_gene: TRBV6-6; len: 12; CDR3aa: CASSYSSYEQYF
j_gene: TRBJ2-7; v_gene: TRBV5-4; len: 16; CDR3aa: CASSSSGGQGWHEQYF
j_gene: TRBJ1-2; v_gene: TRBV28; len: 13; CDR3aa: CASSLNVPYGYTF
j_gene: TRBJ2-7; v_gene: TRBV20-1; len: 11; CDR3aa: CSAKRGYEQYF
j_gene: TRBJ1-1; v_gene: TRBV7-9; len: 16; CDR3aa: CASSLIYGGTNSEAFF
j_gene: TRBJ1-2; v_gene: TRBV7-2; len: 15; CDR3aa: CASSLAPQGNYGYTF
j_gene: TRBJ2-7; v_gene: TRBV15; len: 14; CDR3aa: CATSGRRSSYEQYF
j_gene: TRBJ2-7; v_gene: TRBV7-2; len: 15; CDR3aa: CASSLGGSSSYEQYF
j_gene: TRBJ1-1; v_gene: TRBV10-3; len: 13; CDR3aa: CATTGGWNTEAFF
j_gene: TRBJ2-2; v_gene: TRBV6-6; len: 14; CDR3aa: CASRTRGGTGELFF
j_gene: TRBJ2-7; v_gene: TRBV28; len: 13; CDR3aa: CASSLGYPYEQYF
j_gene: TRBJ2-3; v_gene: TRBV28; len: 15; CDR3aa: CASSLGVIGADTQYF
j_gene: TRBJ2-7; v_gene: TRBV6-6; len: 12; CDR3aa: CAVGSRSGEQYF
j_gene: TRBJ1-2; v_gene: TRBV7-2; len: 13; CDR3aa: CASSLVLLDGYTF
j_gene: TRBJ2-7; v_gene: TRBV7-8; len: 15; CDR3aa: CASTPSGLAGYEQYF
j_gene: TRBJ2-2; v_gene: TRBV5-1; len: 16; CDR3aa: CASSLATSGGTGELFF